Sequencing of this TCR beta chain was carried out in a study of T cells after yellow fever vaccination. This CDR3 spans 17 amino acids. V lost 0 bases and J lost 6, with 18 bases in between. The V gene's germline CDR1 is SGHRS and CDR2 YFSETQ. MiXCR, run by TCRdb on the 5' RACE reads, gives a single entry per CDR3 protein. The table lists some 110,000 distinct CDR3 sequences, about 6.8% of them singletons, with more than 2.5% in the top ten. The sample holds many counts of this clonotype. This TCR derives from a man younger than 35 who received the YFV17D yellow fever vaccine. Sequencing used CD4+ T cells sorted from PBMCs, obtained about 49 days after the first yellow fever vaccination. This chain uses TRBV5-1 with TRBJ1-4; perhaps TRBD1 as D (6 bases). The CDR3 DNA is TGCGCCAGCAGCTTGGCCAGGGTCGGCTCAGGGGATGAAAAACTGTTTTTT. Its translation: CASSLARVGSGDEKLFF.